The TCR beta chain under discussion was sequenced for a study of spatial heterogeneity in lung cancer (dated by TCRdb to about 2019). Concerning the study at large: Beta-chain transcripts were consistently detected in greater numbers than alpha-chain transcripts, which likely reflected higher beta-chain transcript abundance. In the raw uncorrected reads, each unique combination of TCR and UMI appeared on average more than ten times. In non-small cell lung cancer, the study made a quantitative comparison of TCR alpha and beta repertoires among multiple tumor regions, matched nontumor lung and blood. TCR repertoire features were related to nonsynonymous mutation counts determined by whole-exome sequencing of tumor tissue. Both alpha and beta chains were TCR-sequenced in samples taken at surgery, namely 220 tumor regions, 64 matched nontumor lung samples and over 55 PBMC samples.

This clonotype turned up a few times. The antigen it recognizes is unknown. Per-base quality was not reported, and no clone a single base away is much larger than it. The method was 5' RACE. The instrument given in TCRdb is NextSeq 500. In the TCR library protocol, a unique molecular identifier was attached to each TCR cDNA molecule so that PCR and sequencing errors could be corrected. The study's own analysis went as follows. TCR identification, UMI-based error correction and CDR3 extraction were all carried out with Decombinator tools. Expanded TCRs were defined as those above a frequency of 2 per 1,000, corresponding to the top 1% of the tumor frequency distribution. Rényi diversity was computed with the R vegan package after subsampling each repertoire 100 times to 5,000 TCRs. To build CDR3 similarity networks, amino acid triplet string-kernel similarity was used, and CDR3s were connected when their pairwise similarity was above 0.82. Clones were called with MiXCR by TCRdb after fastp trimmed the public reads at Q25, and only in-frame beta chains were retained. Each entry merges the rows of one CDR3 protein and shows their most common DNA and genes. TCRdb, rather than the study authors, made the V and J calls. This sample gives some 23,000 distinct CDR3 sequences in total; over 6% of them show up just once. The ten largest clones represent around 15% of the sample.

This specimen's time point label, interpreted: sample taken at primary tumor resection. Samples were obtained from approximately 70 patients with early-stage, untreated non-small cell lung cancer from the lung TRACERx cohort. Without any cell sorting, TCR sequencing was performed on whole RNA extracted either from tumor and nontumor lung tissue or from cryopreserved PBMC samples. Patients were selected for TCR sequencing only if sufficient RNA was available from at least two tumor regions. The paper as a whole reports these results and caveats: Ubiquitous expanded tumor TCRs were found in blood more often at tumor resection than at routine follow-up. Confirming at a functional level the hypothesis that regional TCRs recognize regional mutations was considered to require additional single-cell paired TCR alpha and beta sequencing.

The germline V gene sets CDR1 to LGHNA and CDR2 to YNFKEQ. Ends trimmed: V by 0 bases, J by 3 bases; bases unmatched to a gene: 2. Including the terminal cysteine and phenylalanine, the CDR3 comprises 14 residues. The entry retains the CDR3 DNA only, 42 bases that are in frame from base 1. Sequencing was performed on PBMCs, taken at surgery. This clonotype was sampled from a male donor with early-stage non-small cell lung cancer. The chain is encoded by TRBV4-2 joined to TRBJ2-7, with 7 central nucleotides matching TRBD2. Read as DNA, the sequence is TGTGCCAGCAGCCAAGAGCGGGGGAACTACGAGCAGTACTTC. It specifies CASSQERGNYEQYF.